A selection of T cell receptor beta chains follows, all from one sample in a study of identical twins. Via MiXCR, TCRdb re-called the 5' RACE reads, giving one row per CDR3 protein. Of about 530,000 distinct CDR3 sequences listed, around 20% are singletons. The sample also formed part of further work on yellow fever vaccine responses in identical twins.

Sample: CD4+ T cells sorted from blood. The source of these receptors is a woman between 18 and 29 years old in good health. CDR3s include the opening cysteine and the closing phenylalanine or tryptophan. D genes are given only for firm matches. Some rows have no size entry. The others give once, few or many, or a class for an expanded clone.

CDR3nt: TGCAGCGTTGAAAGACAGGAAGAGCTGTTTTTT
CDR3aa: CSVERQEELFF
abundance: -
d_gene: -
v_gene: TRBV29-1
j_gene: TRBJ2-2

CDR3nt: TGTGCCAGCAGTTTAAGGGGCGGGGTGAACACTGAAGCTTTCTTT
CDR3aa: CASSLRGGVNTEAFF
abundance: -
d_gene: -
v_gene: TRBV12-3/TRBV12-4
j_gene: TRBJ1-1

CDR3nt: TGTGCCAGCAGCTCCAGGTGGCCAGACGAGCAGTACTTC
CDR3aa: CASSSRWPDEQYF
abundance: -
d_gene: -
v_gene: TRBV7-9
j_gene: TRBJ2-7

CDR3nt: TGTGCCAGCAGCCAAGATTCAGGGTTTGGGAACATTCAGTACTTC
CDR3aa: CASSQDSGFGNIQYF
abundance: -
d_gene: -
v_gene: TRBV3-1
j_gene: TRBJ2-4

CDR3nt: TGTGCCAGCAGCTCAGGGACAGCCATGAACACTGAAGCTTTCTTT
CDR3aa: CASSSGTAMNTEAFF
abundance: -
d_gene: TRBD1
v_gene: TRBV7-9
j_gene: TRBJ1-1

CDR3nt: TGCGCCAGCAGCTGGACCCCCGGGACAACATTACTCTCTGGGGCCAACGTCCTGACTTTC
CDR3aa: CASSWTPGTTLLSGANVLTF
abundance: -
d_gene: -
v_gene: TRBV5-1
j_gene: TRBJ2-6

CDR3nt: TGTGCCAGCAGCGCGGCGGGAGGTTGGGAGACCCAGTACTTC
CDR3aa: CASSAAGGWETQYF
abundance: -
d_gene: TRBD2
v_gene: TRBV3-1
j_gene: TRBJ2-5

CDR3nt: TGTGCCAGCAGTCCTCCCCTAGGGCCACTGGTCTACAATGAGCAGTTCTTC
CDR3aa: CASSPPLGPLVYNEQFF
abundance: few
d_gene: -
v_gene: TRBV28
j_gene: TRBJ2-1

CDR3nt: TGTGCCAGCAGTTACTCGAAGCCTCCGGGGGGCCGAGGAAACACCATATATTTT
CDR3aa: CASSYSKPPGGRGNTIYF
abundance: few
d_gene: -
v_gene: TRBV6-5
j_gene: TRBJ1-3

CDR3nt: TGTGCCAGTAGTAATCCCGGGACAGCTAACTATGGCTACACCTTC
CDR3aa: CASSNPGTANYGYTF
abundance: -
d_gene: TRBD1
v_gene: TRBV19
j_gene: TRBJ1-2

CDR3nt: TGTGCCAGCAGACCCAGGGAGGGCAATGAGCAGTTCTTC
CDR3aa: CASRPREGNEQFF
abundance: -
d_gene: TRBD2
v_gene: TRBV11-2
j_gene: TRBJ2-1

CDR3nt: TGTGCCAGCAGCTTAGGGACTCTTGGGCTAGCCCTCCTCACTAGCACAGATACGCAGTATTTT
CDR3aa: CASSLGTLGLALLTSTDTQYF
abundance: few
d_gene: -
v_gene: TRBV11-2
j_gene: TRBJ2-3

CDR3nt: TGTGCCAACTCACCCCGGGTCTCCTACGAGCAGTACTTC
CDR3aa: CANSPRVSYEQYF
abundance: -
d_gene: -
v_gene: TRBV18
j_gene: TRBJ2-7

CDR3nt: TGTGCCAGCAGTTTATTTACCTTCATTAACTCTGGGGCCAACGTCCTGACTTTC
CDR3aa: CASSLFTFINSGANVLTF
abundance: few
d_gene: -
v_gene: TRBV28
j_gene: TRBJ2-6

CDR3nt: TGTGCCAGCACCCGTTACGGCGGGGACTATAATTCACCCCTCCACTTT
CDR3aa: CASTRYGGDYNSPLHF
abundance: few
d_gene: -
v_gene: TRBV6-1
j_gene: TRBJ1-6